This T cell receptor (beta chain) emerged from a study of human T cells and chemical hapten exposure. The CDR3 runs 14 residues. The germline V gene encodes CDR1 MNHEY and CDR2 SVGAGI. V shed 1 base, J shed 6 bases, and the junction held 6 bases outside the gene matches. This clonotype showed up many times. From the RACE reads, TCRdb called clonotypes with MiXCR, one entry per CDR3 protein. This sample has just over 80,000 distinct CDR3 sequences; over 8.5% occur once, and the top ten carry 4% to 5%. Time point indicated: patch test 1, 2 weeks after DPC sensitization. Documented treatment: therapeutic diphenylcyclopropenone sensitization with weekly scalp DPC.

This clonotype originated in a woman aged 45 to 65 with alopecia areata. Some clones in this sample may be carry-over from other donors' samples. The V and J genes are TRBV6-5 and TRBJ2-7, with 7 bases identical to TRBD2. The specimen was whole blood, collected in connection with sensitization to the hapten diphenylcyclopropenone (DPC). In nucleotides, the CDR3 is TGTGCCAGCAGTTACTACGCGGGAGTGGGCGAGCAGTACTTC. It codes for CASSYYAGVGEQYF.